This record looks at one TCR beta chain sequence and its context. This sample is drawn from a study of blood T cell repertoires in COVID-19. The wider study: Whether acute or convalescent, the COVID-19 samples came from the United States, Italy and Spain. The cDNA or gDNA used as material had been derived from T cells, B-cell-depleted T cells, or PBMCs.

V was shortened by 6 bases and J by 5 bases, with 17 bases between the two germline ends. Germline loops: CDR1 SGHTS, CDR2 YDEGEE. The CDR3 totals 14 residues. The data were produced by immunoSEQ multiplex PCR, yet TCRdb's version contains in-frame clones alone and is incomplete. The sample consists of more than 250,000 clones, roughly 85% of them appearing once. The clonotype was recovered from a man in his forties who had been exposed to COVID-19. The source material was PBMCs or T cells enriched from blood (not recorded which). V and J are TRBV5-8 and TRBJ2-5; a possible D gene is TRBD1 (6 bases). The CDR3 reads CASTMGAVRETQYF. DNA for the CDR3: TGTGCCAGCACGATGGGGGCAGTTAGGGAGACCCAGTACTTC.